Each of the 22 T cell receptor beta chains below was sequenced from the same sample in a study of identical twins. TCRdb redid the calling of the 5' RACE reads with MiXCR, one entry per CDR3 protein. The data show approximately 550,000 distinct CDR3 sequences, about 22% seen once. Separately, the same data were catalogued under a study of yellow fever vaccine responses in identical twins.

Input material: CD4+ T cells sorted from blood. The receptors originated from a woman aged 18 to 35 in good health.

The V gene is TRBV10-3, the J gene TRBJ2-7, with 10 nucleotides matching TRBD2. V dropped 6 bases and J dropped 5; count of bases not matched to a gene: 7. Germline V gene data show CDR1 as ENHRY and CDR2 as SYGVKD. The CDR3 is 14 amino acids. The CDR3 reads CAIRGASGSHEQYF. DNA for the CDR3: TGTGCCATCAGGGGGGCTAGCGGGAGCCACGAGCAGTACTTC.

The CDR3 DNA is TGTGCCAGTTCCATAGGCGGGGCTAAAGAGACCCAGTACTTC. This sequence encodes CASSIGGAKETQYF. The J gene is TRBJ2-5, the V gene TRBV12-3 or TRBV12-4; TRBD2 is a possible D gene (6 bases). Trimming stripped 9 bases from V and 3 bases from J, with 17 bases between. The CDR3 extends over 14 amino acids.

J is TRBJ1-1 and V is TRBV28; possibly TRBD1 for D (5 bases). The CDR3 is 17 amino acids. The V and J ends lost 6 bases and 7 bases respectively, with 27 bases between them. Germline values: CDR1 MDHEN, CDR2 SYDVKM. The CDR3 region has the DNA TGTGCCAGCAGAGAAACCGGGACCCCTTCCCGAGGGATTGAAGCTTTCTTT. As protein: CASRETGTPSRGIEAFF. Full variable domain (outside the CDR3, taken from reference TRBV28 and TRBJ1-1): DVKVTQSSRYLVKRTGEKVFLECVQDMDHENMFWYRQDPGLGLRLIYFSYDVKMKEKGDIPEGYSVSREKKERFSLILESASTNQTSMYLCASRETGTPSRGIEAFFGQGTRLTVV.

The CDR3 DNA follows: TGCGCCAGCAGCCAAGTAGCGCCCACCCAGCATGAGCAGTTCTTC. Protein product: CASSQVAPTQHEQFF. The chain has TRBV4-1 and TRBJ2-1, with a possible D match to TRBD2 (5 bases). Trimming cost V 1 base and J 8 bases, with 15 bases left between them. The germline V gene encodes CDR1 MGHRA and CDR2 YSYEKL. This CDR3 contains 15 residues.

This chain joins TRBV7-2 and TRBJ2-2; 7 bases are shared with TRBD2. The CDR3 is 17 amino acids. Germline V gene data show CDR1 as SGHTA and CDR2 as FQGNSA. V gave up 5 bases and J gave up 7 bases; unmatched junction bases: 16. In DNA, the CDR3 is TGTGCCAGCAGCCGAAGAGTCCTCGCGGGAGAGGGCGGGGAGCTGTTTTTT. Protein: CASSRRVLAGEGGELFF.

This clonotype was seen more than once but under ten times. The rearrangement links TRBV3-1 to TRBJ2-7; TRBD1 aligns across 11 bases. Germline V lookup: CDR1 LGHDT, CDR2 YNNKEL (reference sequence). Trimming took 1 base from V and 5 from J; bases not matched to a gene: 7. The CDR3 extends over 16 amino acids. The CDR3 DNA reads TGTGCCAGCAGCCAAGGAGGACAGGGGGCCTGGAACGAGCAGTACTTC. As protein: CASSQGGQGAWNEQYF.

V is TRBV20-1 and J is TRBJ2-1; TRBD1 matches 9 bases. Germline loops: CDR1 DFQATT, CDR2 SNEGSKA (reference sequence). The CDR3 covers 15 residues. Trimming cost V 4 bases and J 7 bases; bases outside gene matches: 11. This chain's CDR3 is CSATGPGQGNNEQFF. The CDR3 region has the DNA TGCAGTGCTACGGGCCCGGGACAGGGTAATAATGAGCAGTTCTTC.

This chain connects TRBV5-1 to TRBJ1-2; D is uncertain. The germline gives CDR1 SGHRS, CDR2 YFSETQ. The CDR3 covers 15 residues. The ends were cut back, 0 bases at V and 0 bases at J, with 9 bases in the middle. CDR3 sequence (DNA): TGCGCCAGCAGCTTGGGGACCGCTACTAACTATGGCTACACCTTC. It translates to CASSLGTATNYGYTF.

Only a few counts were recorded for this clonotype. The chain links TRBV4-1 to TRBJ2-5; no clear D. V shed 1 base and J shed 2 bases, with 17 bases lying between them. Per the germline V gene, CDR1 is MGHRA and CDR2 is YSYEKL. CDR3 length: 17 residues. The chain's CDR3 is CASSQGVSATFQETQYF. The CDR3, as DNA: TGCGCCAGCAGCCAAGGAGTTTCAGCTACCTTTCAAGAGACCCAGTACTTC.

The chain is built from TRBV6-1 and TRBJ2-3; D possibly uses TRBD1 or TRBD2 (6 bases each). With 8 bases removed from V and 11 bases from J, the gap between germline ends came to 17 bases. There are 12 residues in the CDR3. Germline-derived CDR1 and CDR2 are MNHNS and SASEGT. The chain's CDR3 is CASVGPEGGQYF. Written as DNA, the CDR3 is TGTGCCAGCGTCGGCCCCGAGGGGGGGCAGTATTTT.

The chain carries TRBV10-3 and TRBJ1-1, with TRBD1 matching over 7 bases. Trimming at V came to 4 bases and at J to 1 base, leaving 6 bases not matched to a gene. Germline-derived CDR1 and CDR2 are ENHRY and SYGVKD. This CDR3 region has 15 residues. CDR3 DNA sequence: TGTGCCATCAGTGTGTCAGGGGGGCAGAACACTGAAGCTTTCTTT. Protein: CAISVSGGQNTEAFF.

The chain has TRBV7-8 and TRBJ2-1; TRBD2 aligns across 11 bases. This CDR3 has 16 residues. Germline CDR1 is SGHVS and CDR2 is FQNEAQ. J gave up 8 bases and V 0 bases, and 6 bases lay outside the gene matches. The CDR3 loop is CASSLAVAGGLDEQFF. CDR3 bases: TGTGCCAGCAGCTTAGCAGTAGCGGGAGGGCTGGATGAGCAGTTCTTC.

This clonotype was recorded a few times. The chain has TRBV27 and TRBJ1-6; the D gene is possibly TRBD1 (5 bases). Trimming took off 2 bases at V and 7 bases at J, with 12 bases between the two ends. This CDR3 is 15 amino acids long. In germline, CDR1 is MNHEY, CDR2 SMNVEV (reference sequence). The CDR3 DNA sequence: TGTGCCAGCAGTTTAGGGCCCGGGGGGAATTCACCCCTCCACTTT. Translating it yields CASSLGPGGNSPLHF.

This clonotype was observed a single time. The CDR3 coding sequence is TGTGCCAGTAGTTTGCGATGGACTAGTCCCGGCTACGAGCAGTACTTC. Encoded protein: CASSLRWTSPGYEQYF. The chain carries TRBV19 and TRBJ2-7; 7 nucleotides align to TRBD2. CDR1 is LNHDA and CDR2 is SQIVND in the germline V gene (reference sequence). The CDR3 has 16 amino acids. Trimming took 5 bases from V and 3 from J; bases not matched to a gene: 13.

This clonotype was picked up one time. This chain links TRBV5-6 with TRBJ2-3; the match to TRBD2 covers 12 bases. Germline CDR1 SGHDT, CDR2 YYEEEE. V lost 3 bases to trimming and J lost 6 bases; unmatched junction nucleotides: 17. The length of the CDR3 is 19 residues. In DNA, the CDR3 is TGTGCCAGCAGCTATGGGTGGGTTAGACTAGCGGGGGCCCGCGATACGCAGTATTTT. This translates into CASSYGWVRLAGARDTQYF. The complete variable domain, with remaining parts taken from reference TRBV5-6 and TRBJ2-3, reads DAGVTQSPTHLIKTRGQQVTLRCSPKSGHDTVSWYQQALGQGPQFIFQYYEEEERQRGNFPDRFSGHQFPNYSSELNVNALLLGDSALYLCASSYGWVRLAGARDTQYFGPGTRLTVL.

The chain joins TRBV7-9 to TRBJ1-5; D unresolved. There are 14 residues in the CDR3. Germline assignment: CDR1 SEHNR and CDR2 FQNEAQ (reference sequence). V was cut by 4 bases and J by 7 bases, with 14 bases left in between. The CDR3 loop is CASSSRGKEQPQHF. The CDR3 DNA is TGTGCCAGCAGCTCCCGGGGTAAGGAACAGCCCCAGCATTTT.

This clonotype was observed a few times. The rearrangement uses TRBV20-1 and TRBJ2-7, with 7 bases matching TRBD1. Germline V lookup: CDR1 DFQATT, CDR2 SNEGSKA (reference sequence). V lost 6 bases, J lost 6 bases, and 5 bases stayed unmatched. This CDR3 spans 11 amino acids. This chain's CDR3 is CSAQRTGEQYF. The CDR3 region has the DNA TGCAGTGCCCAAAGGACAGGCGAGCAGTACTTC.

This clonotype was picked up a small number of times. The rearrangement links TRBV20-1 to TRBJ2-7; the match to TRBD2 covers 9 bases. V gave up 0 bases and J gave up 5 bases; unmatched junction bases: 5. This CDR3 is 14 amino acids long. Germline CDR1 DFQATT, CDR2 SNEGSKA (reference sequence). The CDR3 DNA sequence: TGCAGTGCTAGAGATGTTGGACTAGCGCACGAGCAGTACTTC. As protein: CSARDVGLAHEQYF.

Points on this clonotype: Its ends do not fully match the called genes, so a read error is possible. This chain uses TRBV5-6 with TRBJ1-2, with D possibly TRBD1 on 5 matching bases. The CDR3 extends over 13 amino acids. Germline CDR1 and CDR2: SGHDT and YYEEEE. As DNA, the CDR3 is TGTGCCAGCAGCTTCAGGGTTAACGATGGCTACACCTTC. It specifies CASSFRVNDGYTF.

The chain employs TRBV6-5 and TRBJ2-7, with D possibly being TRBD1 or TRBD2 (5 bases each). Trimming took off 2 bases at V and 5 bases at J, with 16 bases between the two ends. The CDR3 runs to 15 residues. CDR1 MNHEY and CDR2 SVGAGI come from the germline V gene. CDR3: CASSYGSKGSDEQYF. CDR3 nucleotides: TGTGCCAGCAGTTACGGTTCGAAGGGGAGCGACGAGCAGTACTTC.

This chain connects TRBV7-2 to TRBJ1-3, with D perhaps matching TRBD1 (5 bases). CDR3 length: 14 amino acids. The ends were cut back, 5 bases at V and 4 bases at J, with 12 bases in the middle. Germline V gene data show CDR1 as SGHTA and CDR2 as FQGNSA. The CDR3 loop is CASSPGGVGNTIYF. CDR3 DNA sequence: TGTGCCAGCAGCCCGGGGGGGGTCGGAAACACCATATATTTT.

The chain joins TRBV5-6 to TRBJ1-2, with 10 bases aligning to TRBD1. This CDR3 has 14 amino acids. Germline V gives CDR1 SGHDT, CDR2 YYEEEE. J lost 9 bases, V lost 3 bases, and 8 bases had no gene match. CDR3: CASSSRQGASSYTF. CDR3 nucleotides: TGTGCCAGCAGCTCCAGACAGGGGGCATCTAGCTACACCTTC.